Following are 21 T cell receptor beta chains from one sample sequenced in a study of regulatory T cells in long-lasting Graves disease. CDR3-region Arm-PCR and iRepertoire HTBI primers produced the TCR beta libraries. One entry per CDR3 protein, called by TCRdb with MiXCR from the multiplex PCR reads. Found here are roughly 500,000 distinct CDR3 sequences, about 22% of them singletons; the top ten hold 13%. Regarding time point: persistent/refractory GD, antithyroid drugs over 5 years with positive TRAb. PBMC-derived RNA was used for the TCR library. The sample here was peripheral blood mononuclear cells (PBMCs), taken when the disease was refractory, from a patient treated with antithyroid drugs. All receptors derive from a female donor with Graves disease.

The CDR3 region has the DNA TGTGCCAACAAGCGGTTCGAGGACCGAAGCACAGATACGCAGTATTTT. Translated: CANKRFEDRSTDTQYF. The rearrangement joins TRBV6-5 to TRBJ2-3, with D tentatively TRBD2 (5 bases). The CDR3 is 16 amino acids. Germline CDR1 MNHEY, CDR2 SVGAGI. Trimming left V 10 bases short and J 0 bases short, with 20 bases between.

This clonotype was detected ten times or more. The CDR3 region is CASPVSGQGPYEQYF. CDR3 coding DNA: TGTGCCAGCCCAGTTTCGGGACAGGGACCCTACGAGCAGTACTTC. The genes are TRBV6-1 and TRBJ2-7; TRBD1 aligns across 9 bases. J was trimmed by 2 bases and V by 8 bases; bases with no gene match: 10. Germline CDR1 and CDR2: MNHNS and SASEGT. The CDR3 covers 15 residues.

This clonotype was observed a few times. This chain connects TRBV7-3 to TRBJ2-5; perhaps D is TRBD1 or TRBD2 (5 bases each). V lost 2 bases and J lost 5, with 15 bases in between. CDR1 and CDR2 from the germline V gene are SGHTA and FQGTGA. The CDR3 is 15 amino acids. The CDR3 is CASSLSPGPQETQYF. CDR3 in DNA: TGTGCCAGCAGCTTATCCCCGGGACCCCAGGAGACCCAGTACTTC.

V usage is TRBV29-1 and J usage is TRBJ2-7; 10 bases map to TRBD1. Germline V gives CDR1 SQVTM, CDR2 ANQGSEA. The V gene end was trimmed by 6 bases and the J gene end by 2 bases; junction bases not matched to a gene: 7. CDR3 length: 14 amino acids. CDR3 in amino acids: CSVLRQGATYEQYF. CDR3 nucleotides: TGCAGCGTATTAAGACAGGGGGCAACCTACGAGCAGTACTTC.

This clonotype has a count of ten or more. The genes are TRBV28 and TRBJ1-2, with TRBD1 matching over 12 bases. The CDR3 contains 14 residues. Trimming at V came to 9 bases and at J to 8 bases, leaving 10 bases not matched to a gene. Germline CDR1 and CDR2: MDHEN and SYDVKM. In nucleotides, the CDR3 is TGTGCCAGTAGTCCTTCCGGGACAGGGGGCGGCTACACCTTC. Residues: CASSPSGTGGGYTF.

The sample holds many counts of this clonotype. This chain uses TRBV29-1 with TRBJ1-2, with D unresolved. This CDR3 contains 12 residues. Germline values: CDR1 SQVTM, CDR2 ANQGSEA. CDR3 DNA: TGCATCACAGATACTACTAACTATGGCTACACCTTC. Encoded protein: CITDTTNYGYTF.

A note on this clonotype: A read error may be the cause here, since a much bigger clone is one base away. This chain links TRBV11-2 with TRBJ2-1; 9 bases fit TRBD2. This CDR3 is built from 15 residues. After removal of 5 bases from V and 0 bases from J, the junction contained 2 bases not matched to a gene. Germline V gene data show CDR1 as SGHAT and CDR2 as FQNNGV. CDR3: CASSRSGSSYNEQFF. CDR3 sequence (DNA): TGTGCCAGCAGCCGTAGCGGGAGCTCCTACAATGAGCAGTTCTTC.

This chain joins TRBV12-3 or TRBV12-4 and TRBJ2-2; TRBD2 might be the D (5 bases). V shed 5 bases and J shed 12 bases, with 25 bases lying between them. There are 16 residues in the CDR3. For the CDR3, the DNA is TGTGCCAGCAGTCCACAAAGGGCGGGTACCCGCGGAAAGCTGTTTTTT. This codes for CASSPQRAGTRGKLFF.

The chain joins TRBV10-3 to TRBJ1-1; maybe TRBD1 (5 bases). The ends were cut back, 5 bases at V and 4 bases at J, with 14 bases in the middle. This CDR3 has 14 amino acids. The germline gives CDR1 ENHRY, CDR2 SYGVKD. The CDR3 sequence: CAISRGGDGTEAFF. Written as DNA, the CDR3 is TGTGCCATCAGTAGAGGCGGGGACGGCACTGAAGCTTTCTTT.

V and J are TRBV20-1 and TRBJ2-1; D call uncertain. From germline, CDR1 is DFQATT and CDR2 SNEGSKA (reference sequence). V was shortened by 6 bases and J by 6 bases, with 15 bases between the two germline ends. This CDR3 has 13 amino acids. CDR3: CSAVVNWGNEQFF. CDR3 DNA sequence: TGCAGTGCCGTAGTGAACTGGGGCAATGAGCAGTTCTTC.

The chain has TRBV6-2 or TRBV6-3 and TRBJ1-5, with D tentatively TRBD1 (5 bases). CDR1 MNHEY and CDR2 SVGEGT come from the germline V gene. V lost 0 bases, J lost 2 bases, and 23 bases lay in between. The CDR3 runs to 20 residues. Here the CDR3 DNA reads TGTGCCAGCAGTTACTCGGAGCGGAGCGGACAAATTGGGGGCAATCAGCCCCAGCATTTT. Translation: CASSYSERSGQIGGNQPQHF.

The chain employs TRBV30 and TRBJ1-2; D not certain. V was pared by 2 bases and J by 3 bases, with 7 bases between. Germline V gene sequence: CDR1 GTSNPN, CDR2 SVGIG (reference sequence). This CDR3 has 12 amino acids. The CDR3 protein is CAWSPTDYGYTF. CDR3 in DNA: TGTGCCTGGAGTCCCACGGACTATGGCTACACCTTC.

This clonotype was seen a few times. The genes are TRBV19 and TRBJ1-2; D is undetermined. This CDR3 is built from 15 residues. Germline loops: CDR1 LNHDA, CDR2 SQIVND (reference sequence). Trimming pared 3 bases from V and 0 bases from J, leaving 11 bases between. As DNA, the CDR3 is TGTGCCAGTAGTATTTTGTCAGAAGCTAACTATGGCTACACCTTC. Its protein product is CASSILSEANYGYTF.

At least ten counts were recorded for this clonotype. The chain carries TRBV6-2 or TRBV6-3 and TRBJ2-5; D not certain. Trimming pared 0 bases from V and 2 bases from J, leaving 7 bases between. The CDR3 covers 14 residues. Germline V gene sequence: CDR1 MNHEY, CDR2 SVGEGT. CDR3 nucleotide sequence: TGTGCCAGCAGTTACTCATCGGATCAAGAGACCCAGTACTTC. Translating gives CASSYSSDQETQYF.

The rearrangement joins TRBV6-5 to TRBJ2-7; D possibly corresponds to TRBD1 (6 bases). This CDR3 has 13 amino acids. Germline values: CDR1 MNHEY, CDR2 SVGAGI. The germline V and J ends were trimmed by 3 bases and 6 bases, with 12 bases remaining between them. CDR3 DNA: TGTGCCAGCAGTTATCCCGGGACAACCGAGCAGTACTTC. Translation: CASSYPGTTEQYF.

This clonotype was counted at least ten times. This sequence joins TRBV24-1 and TRBJ2-7, with D unclear. The length of the CDR3 is 13 residues. Trimming removed 5 bases from V and 0 bases from J, with 7 bases in between. The germline V gene encodes CDR1 KGHDR and CDR2 SFDVKD. This CDR3 reads CATSVGNSYEQYF. CDR3 in DNA: TGTGCCACCAGTGTCGGAAACTCCTACGAGCAGTACTTC.

This clonotype has only a few counts. V is TRBV29-1 and J is TRBJ2-1; D not certain. CDR1 and CDR2 (germline): SQVTM, ANQGSEA. The CDR3 spans 14 residues. V was shortened by 3 bases and J by 4 bases, with 13 bases between the two germline ends. The CDR3 DNA reads as TGCAGCGTTGAGGGCGTTGGGCAGTACAATGAGCAGTTCTTC. Its translation is CSVEGVGQYNEQFF.

This chain joins TRBV29-1 and TRBJ2-5, with unresolved D. This CDR3 is built from 9 residues. Germline CDR1 SQVTM, CDR2 ANQGSEA. V was clipped by 7 bases and J by 5 bases, with 5 bases between them. The CDR3 DNA reads TGCAGCGACGCCGAGACCCAGTACTTC. Its translation is CSDAETQYF.

The chain joins TRBV12-3 or TRBV12-4 to TRBJ1-3; maybe TRBD1 (5 bases). Between the trimmed V and J ends, which lost 6 bases and 2 bases, there was a span of 11 bases. The CDR3 has 14 amino acids. The CDR3 sequence is CASRPSGAGNTIYF. The CDR3 region has the DNA TGTGCCAGCAGGCCATCGGGGGCTGGAAACACCATATATTTT.

The chain carries TRBV20-1 and TRBJ1-5; a possible D gene is TRBD1 (5 bases). The V end lost 1 base, the J end lost 3 bases, and 16 bases lay between the germline ends. Germline lookup yields CDR1 DFQATT and CDR2 SNEGSKA (reference sequence). The CDR3 has 16 residues. For the CDR3, the DNA is TGCAGTGCTAGAGCGGGGTCGGGGGAGCCCAATCAGCCCCAGCATTTT. Translating gives CSARAGSGEPNQPQHF.

This clonotype was seen more than once but under ten times. The chain carries TRBV3-1 and TRBJ1-1, with 7 bases lining up with TRBD1. The V gene end was trimmed by 4 bases and the J gene end by 5 bases; junction bases not matched to a gene: 7. The germline gives CDR1 LGHDT, CDR2 YNNKEL (reference sequence). CDR3 length: 14 amino acids. CDR3 sequence: CASSPQQGWTEAFF. The CDR3 DNA sequence: TGTGCCAGCAGCCCCCAACAGGGGTGGACTGAAGCTTTCTTT.